The 10 T cell receptor beta chains given below trace back to one sample, sequenced in a study of tumor-infiltrating lymphocytes in primary liver carcinoma (dated 2017 in TCRdb). The sequencer was an Illumina HiSeq 2500. Starting from 450 to 500 ng total RNA, TCRbeta-specific cDNA was produced by reverse transcription with a constant-region primer and ProtoScript II reverse transcriptase. The TCRbeta libraries were prepared through three rounds of nested multiplex PCR following a slightly modified ARM-PCR procedure. Multiplex TRBV1-TRBV30 forward primers and a Cbeta reverse primer were used in the first two PCR rounds, each of which was run for 10 cycles. The public reads were quality trimmed at Q25 with fastp and then assembled into clones with MiXCR by TCRdb, keeping productive beta chains. For every CDR3 protein sequence, its rows merge into one entry that carries the most common genes and DNA. The sample contains around 330,000 distinct CDR3 sequences, 65% of them found a single time. The ten largest clones capture 9% of the sample.

TRIzol reagent was used to extract blood RNA from unsorted whole blood, while the DNeasy Blood & Tissue kit provided the germline DNA. Specimen: peripheral blood. These TCRs come from a middle-aged man with primary liver carcinoma and hepatitis B virus infection.

The table lists this clonotype with many counts. The CDR3, as DNA: TGTGCCAGCAGCTCCCCCGGGACAGGGCATAATGAGCAGTTCTTC. Translated, it gives CASSSPGTGHNEQFF. The chain couples TRBV5-4 to TRBJ2-1; 9 bases fit TRBD1. The CDR3 is 15 residues long. J was trimmed by 7 bases and V by 3 bases; bases with no gene match: 8. Germline assignment: CDR1 SGHNT and CDR2 YYREEE (reference sequence).

This clonotype was seen ten or more times. The chain recombines TRBV30 with TRBJ2-4; 7 bases align to TRBD2. V lost 3 bases to trimming and J lost 3 bases; unmatched junction nucleotides: 8. Germline CDR1 is GTSNPN and CDR2 is SVGIG (reference sequence). The CDR3 consists of 15 residues. The CDR3 DNA is TGTGCCTGGAGCGAGGGAGGGCTTGGCAAAAACATTCAGTACTTC. Translation: CAWSEGGLGKNIQYF.

Concerning this clonotype: Possible read error: a much larger clone is one base away. The chain recombines TRBV6-6 with TRBJ2-1; the D gene is possibly TRBD2 (5 bases). Germline CDR1 is MNHNY and CDR2 is SVGAGI (reference sequence). The length of the CDR3 is 16 residues. CDR3 loop: CASSYSASLSYNKQFF. The CDR3 region has the DNA TGTGCCAGCAGTTACTCGGCTAGCCTCTCCTACAATAAGCAGTTCTTC.

A word on this clonotype: Its ends do not fully match the called genes, so a read error is possible. The chain has TRBV28 and TRBJ2-7, with D possibly TRBD1 on 5 matching bases. Germline-derived CDR1 and CDR2 are MDHEN and SYDVKM. The CDR3 loop spans 14 amino acids. CDR3 nucleotide sequence: TGTGCCGGCAGTTTAGGGCTAGGGGTCTACGAGCAGTACTTC. Translated, it gives CAGSLGLGVYEQYF.

Comment on this clonotype: Possible read error: a much larger clone is one base away. V is TRBV10-3 and J is TRBJ1-2, with D perhaps matching TRBD1 (5 bases). This CDR3 is 15 amino acids long. Germline loops: CDR1 ENHRY, CDR2 SYGVKD. CDR3 sequence (DNA): TGTGCCATCAGTGAGGATGAAAGGGGTACCGATGGCTGCACCTTC. It specifies CAISEDERGTDGCTF.

This clonotype occurred many times. The genes are TRBV11-2 and TRBJ1-1, with a weak D call TRBD1 (6 bases). Looked up from germline, CDR1 is SGHAT and CDR2 is FQNNGV. The length of the CDR3 is 13 residues. V was trimmed by 2 bases and J by 11 bases, leaving 15 bases between them. CDR3 nucleotide sequence: TGTGCCAGCAGCTTACATACAGGGTATAATGCTTTCTTT. Amino acids: CASSLHTGYNAFF.

This clonotype was detected ten times or more. The gene calls are TRBV12-3 or TRBV12-4 and TRBJ2-2; D not certain. With 3 bases removed from V and 7 bases from J, the gap between germline ends came to 6 bases. This CDR3 is built from 12 residues. CDR3 residues: CASSFVRGELFF. The CDR3 DNA is TGTGCCAGCAGTTTTGTTCGCGGGGAGCTGTTTTTT.

This clonotype was observed a few times. The V call is TRBV10-3, the J call TRBJ2-1, with 10 bases identical to TRBD1. The J segment lost 8 bases and the V segment lost 2 bases, leaving 6 bases of the junction unmatched. The CDR3 consists of 15 residues. The V gene's germline CDR1 is ENHRY and CDR2 SYGVKD. The CDR3 DNA is TGTGCCATCAGTGAGCAGGACAGGGGGGGTGATGAGCAGTTCTTC. Amino acid sequence: CAISEQDRGGDEQFF.

This chain connects TRBV13 to TRBJ2-3; D is unclear. Germline CDR1 PRHDT, CDR2 FYEKMQ (reference sequence). The CDR3 sequence is 11 residues long. With 2 bases removed from V and 9 bases from J, the gap between germline ends came to 6 bases. The CDR3 DNA reads as TGTGCCAGCAGCTTAACTGGGACGCAGTATTTT. It is translated as CASSLTGTQYF.

As regards this clonotype: This may be a read error, as it is one base from a much larger clone. The V gene is TRBV7-8, the J gene TRBJ2-1, with D perhaps TRBD2 (5 bases). The CDR3 runs 13 residues. Germline lookup yields CDR1 SGHVS and CDR2 FQNEAQ. CDR3 DNA sequence: TGTGCCAACAGCTTAGTAACGGGGTTTGAGCAGTTCTTC. Protein sequence: CANSLVTGFEQFF.